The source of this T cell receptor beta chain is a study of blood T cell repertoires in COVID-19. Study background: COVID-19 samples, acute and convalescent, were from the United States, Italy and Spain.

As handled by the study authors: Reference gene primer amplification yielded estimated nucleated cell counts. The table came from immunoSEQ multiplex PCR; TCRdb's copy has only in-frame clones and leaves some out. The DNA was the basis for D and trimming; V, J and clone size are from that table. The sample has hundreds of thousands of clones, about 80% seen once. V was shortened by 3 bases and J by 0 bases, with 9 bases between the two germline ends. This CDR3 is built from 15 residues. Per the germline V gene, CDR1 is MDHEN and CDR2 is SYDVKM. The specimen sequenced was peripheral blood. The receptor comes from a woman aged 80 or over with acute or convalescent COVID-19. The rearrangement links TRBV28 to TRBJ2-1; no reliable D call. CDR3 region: CASSFGQPSYNEQFF. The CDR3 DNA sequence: TGTGCCAGCAGTTTTGGGCAGCCCTCCTACAATGAGCAGTTCTTC.